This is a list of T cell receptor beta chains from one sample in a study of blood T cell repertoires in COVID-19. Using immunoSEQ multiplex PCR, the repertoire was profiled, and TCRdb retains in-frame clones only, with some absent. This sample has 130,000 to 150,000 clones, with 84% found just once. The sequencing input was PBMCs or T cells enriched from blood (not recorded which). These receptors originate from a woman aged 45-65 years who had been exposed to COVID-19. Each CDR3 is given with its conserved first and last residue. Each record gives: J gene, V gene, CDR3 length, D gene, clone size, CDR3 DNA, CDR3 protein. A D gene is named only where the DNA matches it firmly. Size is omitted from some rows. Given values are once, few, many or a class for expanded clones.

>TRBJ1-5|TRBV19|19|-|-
TGTGCCAGTATTGGCCTGATCAGGGAAGGATTTAAAGGCAATCAGCCCCAGCATTTT
CASIGLIREGFKGNQPQHF
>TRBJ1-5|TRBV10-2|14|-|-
TGCGCCAGCAGTGCGTCGGCGTCGGGGCAGCCCCAGCATTTT
CASSASASGQPQHF
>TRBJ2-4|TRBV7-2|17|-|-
TGTGCCAGCAGCTTAGCTCGCGGCAAACTAGCCAAAAACATTCAGTACTTC
CASSLARGKLAKNIQYF
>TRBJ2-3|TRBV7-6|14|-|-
TGTGCCAGCAGCTTAAGCGGGAGCACAGATACGCAGTATTTT
CASSLSGSTDTQYF
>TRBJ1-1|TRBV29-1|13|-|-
TGCAGCGTTGAAGATCTCAGGGGCACTGAAGCTTTCTTT
CSVEDLRGTEAFF
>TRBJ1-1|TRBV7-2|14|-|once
TGTGCCAGCAGCTTAGCCCAAGAGAGCACTGAAGCTTTCTTT
CASSLAQESTEAFF
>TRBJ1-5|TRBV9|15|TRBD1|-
TGTGCCAGCAGCTCCGGGGACAGGGCAGGTCAGCCCCAGCATTTT
CASSSGDRAGQPQHF
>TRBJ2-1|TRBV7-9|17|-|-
TGTGCCAGCAGCCCGCCCGAGGGGGGACAGATCTACAATGAGCAGTTCTTC
CASSPPEGGQIYNEQFF
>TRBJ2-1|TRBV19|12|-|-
TGTGCCAGTAGTGGAACAGGGAATGAGCAGTTCTTC
CASSGTGNEQFF
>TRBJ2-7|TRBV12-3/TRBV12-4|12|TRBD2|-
TGTGCCAGCAGTTGGGGAGGGCCCCCCCTGTACTTC
CASSWGGPPLYF
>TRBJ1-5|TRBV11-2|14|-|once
TGTGCCAGCAGCCCATCCGGGTCATTTCAGCCCCAGCATTTT
CASSPSGSFQPQHF
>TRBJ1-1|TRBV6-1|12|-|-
TGTGCCAGCAGTGACGGAGTGCCCCGAGCTTTCTTT
CASSDGVPRAFF
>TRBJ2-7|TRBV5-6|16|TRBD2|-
TGTGCCAGCAGCTGGGGAACTAGCGGGAGGGGTTACGAGCAGTACTTC
CASSWGTSGRGYEQYF
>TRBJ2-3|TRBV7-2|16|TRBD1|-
TGTGCCAGCAGCTTCCCTCAGGGGGCCTTTGTAGATACGCAGTATTTT
CASSFPQGAFVDTQYF
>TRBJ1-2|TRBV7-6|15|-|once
TGTGCCAGCAGCCAAGGACAGACTTCTAACTATGGCTACACCTTC
CASSQGQTSNYGYTF